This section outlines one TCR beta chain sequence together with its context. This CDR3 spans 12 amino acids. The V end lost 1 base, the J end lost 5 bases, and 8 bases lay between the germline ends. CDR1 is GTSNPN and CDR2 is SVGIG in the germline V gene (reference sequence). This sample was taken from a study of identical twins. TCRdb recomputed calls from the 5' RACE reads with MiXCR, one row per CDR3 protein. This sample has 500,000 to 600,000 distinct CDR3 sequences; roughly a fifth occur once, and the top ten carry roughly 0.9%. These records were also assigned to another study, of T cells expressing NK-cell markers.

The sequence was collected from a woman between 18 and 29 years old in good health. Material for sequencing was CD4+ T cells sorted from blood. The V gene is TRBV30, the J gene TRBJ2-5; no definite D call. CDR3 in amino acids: CAWSEFGETQYF. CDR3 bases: TGTGCCTGGAGTGAATTCGGGGAGACCCAGTACTTC. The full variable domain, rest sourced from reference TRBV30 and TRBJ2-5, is SQTIHQWPATLVQPVGSPLSLECTVEGTSNPNLYWYRQAAGRGLQLLFYSVGIGQISSEVPQNLSASRPQDRQFILSSKKLLLSDSGFYLCAWSEFGETQYFGPGTRLLVL.